The 23 T cell receptor beta chains below were found in one sample sequenced in a study of blood T cell repertoires in COVID-19. Repertoires were generated with immunoSEQ multiplex PCR, while TCRdb's copy carries only in-frame clones and drops some. Of roughly 260,000 clones in the sample, around nine tenths are singletons; the top ten hold over 2.5%. Sample: PBMCs or T cells enriched from blood (not recorded which). The receptors shown here come from a woman aged 18-29 years who had recovered from COVID-19.

This chain's CDR3 is CASSLRAGGYQPQHF. Here the CDR3 DNA reads TGTGCCAGCAGCCTAAGGGCAGGGGGTTATCAGCCCCAGCATTTT. This chain uses TRBV5-6 with TRBJ1-5; TRBD1 matches at 7 bases. V shed 4 bases and J 5 bases; nucleotides not matched to a gene: 9. Germline V lookup: CDR1 SGHDT, CDR2 YYEEEE. This CDR3 contains 15 residues.

The V gene is TRBV3-1 (or the pseudogene TRBV3-2), the J gene TRBJ1-6; possible D gene TRBD1, 5 bases. From germline, CDR1 is LGHDT and CDR2 YNNKEL (reference sequence). This CDR3 is 16 amino acids long. V lost 4 bases, J lost 8 bases, and 18 bases lay in between. The CDR3 nucleotides read TGTGCCAGCAGCCCACCGACAGCTCATCGGTATTCACCCCTCCACTTT. It is translated as CASSPPTAHRYSPLHF.

The chain uses TRBV4-3 and TRBJ2-3; D is unclear. V dropped 0 bases and J dropped 2 bases, with 15 bases sitting between them. The CDR3 has 17 amino acids. The germline gives CDR1 LGHNA, CDR2 YSLEER. This CDR3 reads CASSQERQESFTDTQYF. The CDR3 DNA sequence: TGCGCCAGCAGCCAAGAACGGCAGGAAAGCTTCACAGATACGCAGTATTTT.

The chain combines TRBV13 with TRBJ2-7, with 11 positions matching TRBD1. This CDR3 is built from 14 residues. Germline CDR1 reads PRHDT; CDR2 reads FYEKMQ (reference sequence). The trim removed 5 bases at V and 5 bases at J, leaving 5 bases unmatched. This chain's CDR3 is CASSVGQGAHEQYF. The CDR3 DNA follows: TGTGCCAGCAGCGTCGGACAGGGGGCCCACGAGCAGTACTTC.

J is TRBJ2-2 and V is TRBV19, with D perhaps TRBD1 (6 bases). This CDR3 comprises 18 residues. V lost 4 bases and J lost 2, with 20 bases in between. CDR1 LNHDA and CDR2 SQIVND come from the germline V gene (reference sequence). The CDR3 is CASSRVLGDIQNTGELFF. CDR3 nucleotides: TGTGCCAGTAGTAGGGTTTTAGGGGACATTCAAAACACCGGGGAGCTGTTTTTT.

This chain connects TRBV27 to TRBJ1-6; TRBD1 matches at 8 bases. Germline V gives CDR1 MNHEY, CDR2 SMNVEV (reference sequence). The CDR3 runs to 15 residues. Trimming cost V 0 bases and J 7 bases; bases outside gene matches: 2. In DNA, the CDR3 is TGTGCCAGCAGTTTATCCTGGACAGGGAATTCACCCCTCCACTTT. This encodes CASSLSWTGNSPLHF.

The chain carries TRBV7-9 and TRBJ1-6, with TRBD1 matching over 9 bases. With V trimmed by 5 bases and J by 7 bases, 6 bases remained unmatched. This CDR3 comprises 15 residues. Per germline, CDR1 SEHNR and CDR2 FQNEAQ (reference sequence). Here the CDR3 DNA reads TGTGCCAGCAGCAGTACGACAGGGGGAAATTCACCCCTCCACTTT. Its translation: CASSSTTGGNSPLHF. The entire variable domain, with the rest obtained from reference TRBV7-9 and TRBJ1-6, is as follows: DTGVSQNPRHKITKRGQNVTFRCDPISEHNRLYWYRQTLGQGPEFLTYFQNEAQLEKSRLLSDRFSAERPKGSFSTLEIQRTEQGDSAMYLCASSSTTGGNSPLHFGNGTRLTVT.

This clone was picked up many times. The chain recombines TRBV3-1 (or the pseudogene TRBV3-2) with TRBJ2-5; D is perhaps TRBD2 (6 bases). CDR1 is LGHDT, CDR2 YNNKEL, per germline (reference sequence). The V end lost 0 bases, the J end lost 5 bases, and 10 bases lay between the germline ends. This CDR3 has 14 residues. CDR3 DNA: TGTGCCAGCAGCCAAGATTTGGGGAGGGAGACCCAGTACTTC. Amino acids: CASSQDLGRETQYF.

This clone showed up just a few times. The chain couples TRBV7-8 to TRBJ2-1; weak D call: TRBD2 (6 bases). Germline V gene data show CDR1 as SGHVS and CDR2 as FQNEAQ. CDR3 length equals 16 residues. Trimming shortened V by 5 bases and J by 8 bases, and 22 bases separated the two germline ends. In nucleotides, the CDR3 is TGTGCCAGCAGCCGAATGTCGGGGGACCACGGGTATGAGCAGTTCTTC. Amino acids: CASSRMSGDHGYEQFF.

The J gene is TRBJ1-2, the V gene TRBV29-1; D possibly corresponds to TRBD1 (6 bases). Germline V gene lookup returns CDR1 SQVTM and CDR2 ANQGSEA. The CDR3 runs to 14 residues. The V gene lost 3 bases and the J gene lost 2 bases, with 13 bases spanning the gap. CDR3 nucleotides: TGCAGCGTTGACCGACAGGACGTAAACTATGGCTACACCTTC. Protein product: CSVDRQDVNYGYTF.

The chain joins TRBV7-9 to TRBJ1-3; D call uncertain. Germline CDR1 reads SEHNR; CDR2 reads FQNEAQ (reference sequence). The ends were cut back, 3 bases at V and 3 bases at J, with 9 bases in the middle. The CDR3 length is 14 residues. DNA of the CDR3: TGTGCCAGCAGCTTCGGTACAGATGGAAACACCATATATTTT. This encodes CASSFGTDGNTIYF.

Concerning this clone: Additional DNA sequences in this sample encode the identical CDR3. The chain is built from TRBV5-5 and TRBJ1-5; D is perhaps TRBD1 (6 bases). The V gene's germline CDR1 is SGHKS and CDR2 YYEKEE (reference sequence). The V end lost 2 bases, the J end lost 5 bases, and 8 bases lay between the germline ends. The CDR3 has 13 residues. The CDR3 DNA follows: TGTGCCAGCAGCTTAGCAGGGGATCAGCCCCAGCATTTT. Translated: CASSLAGDQPQHF.

The chain carries TRBV15 and TRBJ2-5, with D possibly matching TRBD2 (6 bases). This CDR3 is built from 18 residues. With 7 bases removed from V and 5 bases from J, the gap between germline ends came to 29 bases. The germline gives CDR1 LNHNV, CDR2 YYDKDF (reference sequence). The CDR3 nucleotides read TGTGCCACCAAAGGAACGAACGCACTTAGCGGTCTGGGGGAGACCCAGTACTTC. Protein sequence: CATKGTNALSGLGETQYF.

This chain connects TRBV7-9 to TRBJ1-5, with 7 positions matching TRBD1. The CDR3 runs 15 residues. V was clipped by 5 bases and J by 3 bases; unmatched bases: 7. Germline V lookup: CDR1 SEHNR, CDR2 FQNEAQ (reference sequence). CDR3 coding DNA: TGTGCCAGCAGCCAGGGGGGACTGATCAATCAGCCCCAGCATTTT. Its protein is CASSQGGLINQPQHF. Full variable domain (missing parts from reference TRBV7-9 and TRBJ1-5): DTGVSQNPRHKITKRGQNVTFRCDPISEHNRLYWYRQTLGQGPEFLTYFQNEAQLEKSRLLSDRFSAERPKGSFSTLEIQRTEQGDSAMYLCASSQGGLINQPQHFGDGTRLSIL.

The rearrangement joins TRBV6-5 to TRBJ1-6, with D possibly being TRBD1 (5 bases). Germline CDR1 is MNHEY and CDR2 is SVGAGI. Trimming pared 5 bases from V and 7 bases from J, leaving 9 bases between. The CDR3 has 13 residues. The CDR3 coding sequence is TGTGCCAGCAGTACTACAGGCAATTCACCCCTCCACTTT. Its translation is CASSTTGNSPLHF.

This chain uses TRBV7-2 with TRBJ1-2; D is ambiguous. The length of the CDR3 is 13 residues. The V gene lost 0 bases and the J gene lost 4 bases, with 6 bases spanning the gap. Germline V gene sequence: CDR1 SGHTA, CDR2 FQGNSA. The CDR3 here is CASSLARGYGYTF. In nucleotides, the CDR3 is TGTGCCAGCAGCTTAGCTCGGGGCTATGGCTACACCTTC.

The rearrangement links TRBV2 to TRBJ2-6, with D tentatively TRBD2 (6 bases). This CDR3 has 14 residues. Trimming took 8 bases from V and 0 from J, leaving 8 bases between them. Germline CDR1 reads SNHLY; CDR2 reads FYNNEI. The CDR3 here is CASGGSSGANVLTF. The CDR3 coding sequence is TGTGCCAGCGGGGGGAGCTCTGGGGCCAACGTCCTGACTTTC.

V usage is TRBV5-1 and J usage is TRBJ2-2, with 12 positions matching TRBD2. CDR3 length equals 18 residues. The J segment lost 3 bases and the V segment lost 4 bases, leaving 10 bases of the junction unmatched. Germline V gene data show CDR1 as SGHRS and CDR2 as YFSETQ. The CDR3 DNA sequence: TGCGCCAGCAGCGCCCTCTTGACTAGCGGGGGCTACACCGGGGAGCTGTTTTTT. It is translated as CASSALLTSGGYTGELFF.

V usage is TRBV4-1 and J usage is TRBJ1-1; D remains unclear. The CDR3 totals 16 residues. The germline CDR1 and CDR2 sequences are MGHRA and YSYEKL. V lost 2 bases, J lost 4 bases, and 17 bases lay in between. The CDR3: CASSQITRGFGTEAFF. The CDR3 nucleotides are TGCGCCAGCAGCCAAATCACGCGCGGCTTCGGCACTGAAGCTTTCTTT.

V is TRBV3-1 (or the pseudogene TRBV3-2) and J is TRBJ1-3; D may be TRBD1 (5 bases). Germline CDR1 reads LGHDT; CDR2 reads YNNKEL (reference sequence). Trimming removed 0 bases at V and 7 bases at J, with 13 bases between. The CDR3 extends over 15 amino acids. CDR3 bases: TGTGCCAGCAGCCAAGATAGGACAAGTACTAACACCATATATTTT. Protein product: CASSQDRTSTNTIYF.

The V gene is TRBV7-6, the J gene TRBJ2-2; D may be TRBD2 (7 bases). The CDR3 consists of 16 residues. Germline values: CDR1 SGHVS, CDR2 FNYEAQ. V was shortened by 6 bases and J by 1 base, with 15 bases between the two germline ends. CDR3 DNA sequence: TGTGCCAGCAGATCCGGGCGGGGGCAGAACACCGGGGAGCTGTTTTTT. Translating it yields CASRSGRGQNTGELFF.

The chain combines TRBV7-8 with TRBJ1-6; 7 bases agree with TRBD1. Germline V gene data show CDR1 as SGHVS and CDR2 as FQNEAQ. After removal of 4 bases from V and 6 bases from J, the junction contained 3 bases not matched to a gene. This CDR3 spans 14 amino acids. The CDR3 region has the DNA TGTGCCAGCAGCTCCCGGGACAGTAATTCACCCCTCCACTTT. Amino acids: CASSSRDSNSPLHF.

V gene TRBV29-1 combines with J gene TRBJ2-5; perhaps TRBD2 as D (6 bases). The CDR3 sequence is 14 residues long. Trimming cost V 4 bases and J 1 base, with 13 bases left between them. Germline V CDR1 and CDR2: SQVTM, ANQGSEA. CDR3 residues: CSVVGGRGQETQYF. The DNA of the CDR3 is TGCAGCGTTGTCGGGGGTAGGGGCCAAGAGACCCAGTACTTC. Drawing the rest from reference TRBV29-1 and TRBJ2-5, the complete variable domain is SAVISQKPSRDICQRGTSLTIQCQVDSQVTMMFWYRQQPGQSLTLIATANQGSEATYESGFVIDKFPISRPNLTFSTLTVSNMSPEDSSIYLCSVVGGRGQETQYFGPGTRLLVL.